The clone carrying this T cell receptor beta chain was counted many times. Its specificity is not known. This entry belongs to a study of T cells after yellow fever vaccination. Study-wide background: SMART-Seq v4 Ultra Low Input prepared libraries from low-cell fractions. Study-level findings and limits: On re-exposure, the response was weaker but peaked faster, at day 5 versus 15.

The TCR cDNA carried a universal primer site and UMIs from 5'RACE template switching. MiXCR was run by TCRdb on the 5' RACE reads, yielding one entry per CDR3 protein. The data show a few hundred thousand distinct CDR3 sequences, approximately 3.8% seen once. Germline values: CDR1 SEHNR, CDR2 FQNEAQ (reference sequence). The germline V and J ends were trimmed by 4 bases and 3 bases, with 17 bases remaining between them. The CDR3 length is 16 residues. This chain links TRBV7-9 with TRBJ2-3; D may match TRBD1 or TRBD2 (5 bases each). The input for sequencing was PBMCs, taken on the day of the yellow fever booster vaccination. This TCR derives from a man in his late teens or twenties who received the YFV17D yellow fever vaccine. CDR3 sequence: CASSSQRTLGTDTQYF. CDR3 nucleotides: TGTGCCAGCAGCTCCCAACGGACACTAGGGACAGATACGCAGTATTTT.